Listed below are T cell receptor beta chains from one sample, sequenced in a study of blood T cells in healthy people across ages. MiXCR was run by TCRdb on the 5' RACE reads, yielding one entry per CDR3 protein. This table has 580,000 or so distinct CDR3 sequences, roughly 48% appearing once. Sequencing was performed on blood. The receptor source for this set is a man aged 80 or over in good health. Both conserved end residues are part of each CDR3. The order of the fields is V gene, CDR3 length, J gene, clone size, D gene, CDR3 DNA, CDR3 protein. A D gene is named only where the DNA matches it firmly. Size is omitted from some rows. Given values are once, few, many or a class for expanded clones.

V: TRBV9; length: 14; J: TRBJ2-3; size: few; D: .; DNA: TGTGCCAGCAGCGCCCGGACCCTCACAGATACGCAGTATTTT; CDR3: CASSARTLTDTQYF
V: TRBV20-1; length: 16; J: TRBJ2-3; size: few; D: .; DNA: TGCAGTGCTCCTACCCCAGCGGGTCCGGTCGTCGGTACGCAGTATTTT; CDR3: CSAPTPAGPVVGTQYF
V: TRBV7-9; length: 14; J: TRBJ2-3; size: .; D: .; DNA: TGTGCCAGCAGCTTAGCTAGAACCACAGATACGCAGTATTTT; CDR3: CASSLARTTDTQYF
V: TRBV6-6; length: 14; J: TRBJ1-1; size: .; D: .; DNA: TGTGCCAGCAGGCATCAATGGGGGTCCACTGAAGCTTTCTTT; CDR3: CASRHQWGSTEAFF
V: TRBV6-2/TRBV6-3; length: 16; J: TRBJ2-3; size: .; D: .; DNA: TGTGCCAGCAGTTATGGACTGGTCGATAGCACAGATACGCAGTATTTT; CDR3: CASSYGLVDSTDTQYF
V: TRBV25-1; length: 12; J: TRBJ1-1; size: few; D: .; DNA: TGTGCCAGCAGTGAACTCCGGGAAGGAGCTTTCTTT; CDR3: CASSELREGAFF
V: TRBV5-1; length: 14; J: TRBJ1-2; size: .; D: TRBD1; DNA: TGCGCCAGCAGCGTTAAGGGGGCGGAAGGAGGCTACACCTTC; CDR3: CASSVKGAEGGYTF
V: TRBV10-3; length: 15; J: TRBJ2-7; size: once; D: .; DNA: TGTGCCATCAGCGGCGGCGCACAGGTCTCCTACGAGCAGTACTTC; CDR3: CAISGGAQVSYEQYF
V: TRBV3-1; length: 15; J: TRBJ2-5; size: few; D: .; DNA: TGTGCCAGCAGCCGCGGACCTCAAGGCGGGGAGACCCAGTACTTC; CDR3: CASSRGPQGGETQYF
V: TRBV6-1; length: 15; J: TRBJ2-2; size: few; D: .; DNA: TGTGCCAGCAGTGAATTGTCAGGGAACACCGGGGAGCTGTTTTTT; CDR3: CASSELSGNTGELFF
V: TRBV29-1; length: 15; J: TRBJ2-7; size: few; D: .; DNA: TGCAGCGTTCGGAGTGCGGCAGGGTGGGACTACGAGCAGTACTTC; CDR3: CSVRSAAGWDYEQYF
V: TRBV7-9; length: 18; J: TRBJ1-4; size: .; D: TRBD1; DNA: TGTGCCAGCAGCTTAGTCCCGGGACAGGGGTTCGGTCATGAAAAACTGTTTTTT; CDR3: CASSLVPGQGFGHEKLFF
V: TRBV7-2; length: 14; J: TRBJ2-1; size: .; D: TRBD2; DNA: TGTGCCAGCAGCTTAGTAGCGGGGCCCAATGAGCAGTTCTTC; CDR3: CASSLVAGPNEQFF
V: TRBV20-1; length: 11; J: TRBJ2-1; size: .; D: TRBD2; DNA: TGCAGAATTAGCGGGAGGAATGAGCAGTTCTTC; CDR3: CRISGRNEQFF
V: TRBV12-3/TRBV12-4; length: 14; J: TRBJ2-5; size: .; D: .; DNA: TGTGCCAGCAGTATTTCCGGCACGCGGGAGACCCAGTACTTC; CDR3: CASSISGTRETQYF
V: TRBV5-1; length: 14; J: TRBJ2-5; size: .; D: .; DNA: TGCACCAGCAGCTTGGGAGTGGGCCAAGAGACCCAGTACTTC; CDR3: CTSSLGVGQETQYF
V: TRBV29-1; length: 15; J: TRBJ1-4; size: .; D: .; DNA: TGCAGCGTTGGGGGACTCGGCGCAACTAATGAAAAACTGTTTTTT; CDR3: CSVGGLGATNEKLFF
V: TRBV20-1; length: 16; J: TRBJ1-3; size: .; D: .; DNA: TGCAGTGCCACCCCGGCGACGGGTGTCTCTGGAAACACCATATATTTT; CDR3: CSATPATGVSGNTIYF
V: TRBV9; length: 14; J: TRBJ1-2; size: .; D: .; DNA: TGTGCCAGCAGACCAGAGGGATTCGGGTATGGCTACACCTTC; CDR3: CASRPEGFGYGYTF
V: TRBV10-3; length: 18; J: TRBJ2-6; size: .; D: .; DNA: TGTGCCATCAGTGAGTCAGGGACACGGAGCTCTGGGGCCAACGTCCTGACTTTC; CDR3: CAISESGTRSSGANVLTF
V: TRBV24-1; length: 15; J: TRBJ2-1; size: few; D: TRBD2; DNA: TGTGCCACCAGTGGTGGGACTAGCGGATACAATGAGCAGTTCTTC; CDR3: CATSGGTSGYNEQFF
V: TRBV18; length: 16; J: TRBJ1-2; size: .; D: .; DNA: TGTGCCAGCTCACCAGGCTTCGACAATCGAAACTATGGCTTCACCTTC; CDR3: CASSPGFDNRNYGFTF
V: TRBV7-2; length: 17; J: TRBJ2-7; size: few; D: .; DNA: TGTGCCAGCAGCTTAACCGTTGGGGGAAACAGGGACTACGAGCAGTACTTC; CDR3: CASSLTVGGNRDYEQYF
V: TRBV12-3/TRBV12-4; length: 14; J: TRBJ1-2; size: few; D: .; DNA: TGTGCCAGCAGTTTCGTTTCGGGGTACAATGGCTACACCTTC; CDR3: CASSFVSGYNGYTF
V: TRBV7-2; length: 15; J: TRBJ2-3; size: .; D: .; DNA: TGTGCCAGCAGCTTAGCAGGGCAGGGGTCAGATACGCAGTATTTT; CDR3: CASSLAGQGSDTQYF
V: TRBV5-6; length: 16; J: TRBJ2-4; size: few; D: .; DNA: TGTGCCAGCAGCCTCGGGGAAGGTCTAGCCAAAAACATTCAGTACTTC; CDR3: CASSLGEGLAKNIQYF
V: TRBV20-1; length: 15; J: TRBJ1-2; size: few; D: TRBD1; DNA: TGCAGTGCTAGAGCCGCGGACAGGGGGAACTATGGCTACACCTTC; CDR3: CSARAADRGNYGYTF
V: TRBV7-9; length: 15; J: TRBJ1-2; size: .; D: .; DNA: TGTGCCAGCAGCCAACCGGGGACGGGAAACTATGGCTACACCTTC; CDR3: CASSQPGTGNYGYTF
V: TRBV20-1; length: 14; J: TRBJ1-4; size: .; D: .; DNA: TGCAGTGCTAGAGCTACAGCCGTTAATGAAAAACTGTTTTTT; CDR3: CSARATAVNEKLFF
V: TRBV28; length: 15; J: TRBJ2-1; size: .; D: TRBD2; DNA: TGTGCCAGCAGGGTGAGGACTAGCGGGAAGAATGAGCAGTTCTTC; CDR3: CASRVRTSGKNEQFF
V: TRBV7-2; length: 17; J: TRBJ1-2; size: few; D: TRBD1; DNA: TGTGCCAGCAGCTTAGTAGTTACAGGGGGCGGTAACTATGGCTACACCTTC; CDR3: CASSLVVTGGGNYGYTF
V: TRBV20-1; length: 13; J: TRBJ1-2; size: .; D: TRBD1; DNA: TGCAGTGCTCGGACAGGGGAGCGCTATGGCTACACCTTC; CDR3: CSARTGERYGYTF
V: TRBV5-1; length: 15; J: TRBJ2-1; size: .; D: .; DNA: TGCGCCAGCAGCTTGTTCAGGGATCAGTACAATGAGCAGTTCTTC; CDR3: CASSLFRDQYNEQFF
V: TRBV7-2; length: 14; J: TRBJ2-5; size: .; D: TRBD2; DNA: TGTGCCAGCAGCTTAAGGCGGGAGCGAGAGACCCAGTACTTC; CDR3: CASSLRRERETQYF
V: TRBV10-3; length: 14; J: TRBJ2-7; size: .; D: .; DNA: TGTGCCATCAGTGAAGGACAGTACTCCTACGAGCAGTACTTC; CDR3: CAISEGQYSYEQYF
V: TRBV7-2; length: 15; J: TRBJ2-2; size: once; D: .; DNA: TGTGCCAGCAGCTTAGCTGTAGGGAGAACCGGGGAGCTGTTTTTT; CDR3: CASSLAVGRTGELFF
V: TRBV6-6; length: 13; J: TRBJ2-7; size: many; D: TRBD1; DNA: TGTGCCAGCAAGGGACAGGGGTTTGGGGAGCAGTACTTC; CDR3: CASKGQGFGEQYF
V: TRBV4-3; length: 14; J: TRBJ2-7; size: .; D: .; DNA: TGCGCCAGCAGCCCTGGAAGCGCCGACAATGAGCAGTACTTC; CDR3: CASSPGSADNEQYF
V: TRBV3-1; length: 14; J: TRBJ2-1; size: few; D: .; DNA: TGTGCCAGCAGCCAAGAGACGATCTACAATGAGCAGTTCTTC; CDR3: CASSQETIYNEQFF
V: TRBV20-1; length: 13; J: TRBJ2-7; size: .; D: TRBD1; DNA: TGCAGTGCTGAGGACAGGGATTTCTACGAGCAGTACTTC; CDR3: CSAEDRDFYEQYF
V: TRBV20-1; length: 16; J: TRBJ2-1; size: .; D: TRBD2; DNA: TGCAGTGCTAGAGTGGCGACTAGCGGACTCTACAATGAGCAGTTCTTC; CDR3: CSARVATSGLYNEQFF
V: TRBV27; length: 16; J: TRBJ2-7; size: .; D: TRBD1; DNA: TGTGCCAGCAGTGGACTCGGACAGGGTTTCATCTACGAGCAGTACTTC; CDR3: CASSGLGQGFIYEQYF
V: TRBV7-3; length: 14; J: TRBJ2-1; size: .; D: .; DNA: TGTGCCAGCAGCTTAGTGATAGGGGCTAATGAGCAGTTCTTC; CDR3: CASSLVIGANEQFF
V: TRBV13; length: 15; J: TRBJ2-7; size: .; D: .; DNA: TGTGCCAGCAGCCTATCCGGGTCCTTACCCTACGAGCAGTACTTC; CDR3: CASSLSGSLPYEQYF
V: TRBV24-1; length: 15; J: TRBJ2-5; size: .; D: .; DNA: TGTGCCACCGTAGATCCGACGGCGAGAGTGGGGACCCAGTACTTC; CDR3: CATVDPTARVGTQYF
V: TRBV12-3/TRBV12-4; length: 14; J: TRBJ1-1; size: .; D: .; DNA: TGTGCCAGCAGCCAGGGGAGTAAGAGCACTGAAGCTTTCTTT; CDR3: CASSQGSKSTEAFF
V: TRBV28; length: 11; J: TRBJ2-7; size: .; D: .; DNA: TGTGCCAGTGAGGGTATCTACGAGCAGTACTTC; CDR3: CASEGIYEQYF
V: TRBV20-1; length: 13; J: TRBJ2-7; size: .; D: .; DNA: TGCAGTGCTAGAAAGGTAGGGATTGACGAGCAGTACTTC; CDR3: CSARKVGIDEQYF
V: TRBV3-1; length: 13; J: TRBJ1-5; size: .; D: .; DNA: TGTGCCAGCAGCCAAGTGGAGGGGACCAAGGTGCATTTT; CDR3: CASSQVEGTKVHF
V: TRBV20-1; length: 13; J: TRBJ2-7; size: few; D: .; DNA: TGCAGTGTTCTCCTAAGTAGACCCCACGAGCAGTACTTC; CDR3: CSVLLSRPHEQYF
V: TRBV4-2; length: 16; J: TRBJ2-7; size: once; D: TRBD1; DNA: TGTGCCAGCAGCCGATTACCGGGACAGGGGCGCCATGAGCAGTACTTC; CDR3: CASSRLPGQGRHEQYF
V: TRBV7-2; length: 14; J: TRBJ2-3; size: many; D: TRBD1; DNA: TGTGCCAGCAGCTTTGACAGGGGGCTAGATACGCAGTATTTT; CDR3: CASSFDRGLDTQYF
V: TRBV5-1; length: 12; J: TRBJ1-2; size: .; D: TRBD1; DNA: TGCGCCAGCAGCTTCCGGGACAGTGGCTACACCTTC; CDR3: CASSFRDSGYTF
V: TRBV20-1; length: 13; J: TRBJ2-4; size: .; D: TRBD1; DNA: TGCAGTGCCCCCTGGACAGGTTCAAACATTCAGTACTTC; CDR3: CSAPWTGSNIQYF
V: TRBV6-5; length: 17; J: TRBJ2-4; size: many; D: .; DNA: TGTGCCAGCAGTTCCCTCAGAGAAGCGGGAGCCAAAAACATTCAGTACTTC; CDR3: CASSSLREAGAKNIQYF
V: TRBV4-1; length: 16; J: TRBJ2-6; size: once; D: .; DNA: TGCGCCACGGCAACATTTCAGGGATCTGGGGCCAACGTCCTGACTTTC; CDR3: CATATFQGSGANVLTF
V: TRBV12-3/TRBV12-4; length: 14; J: TRBJ2-7; size: .; D: .; DNA: TGTGCCAGCAGCTGGCTAGCGTTATCCTACGAGCAGTACTTC; CDR3: CASSWLALSYEQYF
V: TRBV11-2; length: 23; J: TRBJ2-1; size: .; D: TRBD2; DNA: TGTGCCAGCAGCTTAGGTATAGGCAGAACCGGGACTAGCGGGCCAGCAGTTTACAATGAGCAGTTCTTC; CDR3: CASSLGIGRTGTSGPAVYNEQFF
V: TRBV9; length: 14; J: TRBJ2-2; size: once; D: .; DNA: TGTGCCAGCAGCGCTCCAAAGAACACCGGGGAGCTGTTTTTT; CDR3: CASSAPKNTGELFF
V: TRBV15; length: 18; J: TRBJ2-1; size: once; D: TRBD2; DNA: TGTGCCACCAGCAGAGATCGAGGGACGGGAGGGGCCTACAATGAGCAGTTCTTC; CDR3: CATSRDRGTGGAYNEQFF